The rows below give T cell receptor beta chains drawn from one sample of a study of T-cell reconstitution after alpha-beta-depleted transplantation in children. TCRdb fed the PCR reads into MiXCR, producing one record per CDR3 protein. Altogether around 60,000 distinct CDR3 sequences are present, less than 55% being singletons, with the ten largest covering 95% to 98%. The source was PBMCs, mostly from graft donor cells, collected 360 days after TCRalphabeta/CD19-depleted stem cell transplant. These TCRs come from a male patient between 10 and 17 years old who had a stem cell transplant for acute lymphoblastic leukemia, so the T cells may come from the graft donor. The CDR3 runs from the conserved cysteine through the conserved F or W. Fields, in order: CDR3 protein, CDR3 DNA, J gene, clone size, V gene, D gene. The D gene is left open where the match is weak. Clone sizes are given selectively: once, few, many, or a class where the clone is expanded.

CASSFGAGGTGEQYF,TGCGCCAGCAGCTTTGGGGCGGGAGGCACCGGCGAGCAGTACTTC,TRBJ2-7,NA,TRBV5-1,TRBD2
CSVDRVPTNQPQHF,TGCAGCGTTGACAGGGTCCCCACCAATCAGCCCCAGCATTTT,TRBJ1-5,few,TRBV29-1,NA
CASSLQAADTQYF,TGCGCCAGCAGCTTGCAAGCGGCAGATACGCAGTATTTT,TRBJ2-3,NA,TRBV5-1,NA
CASSPDRSKAFF,TGTGCCAGCTCACCTGACAGGAGTAAAGCTTTCTTT,TRBJ1-1,NA,TRBV18,NA
CASSPGQNENIQYF,TGTGCCAGCTCACCAGGGCAGAACGAAAACATTCAGTACTTC,TRBJ2-4,NA,TRBV18,NA
CASSSLGAAKNIQYF,TGTGCCAGTAGTAGTCTAGGGGCGGCCAAAAACATTCAGTACTTC,TRBJ2-4,NA,TRBV19,NA
CASSPQTGLADTQYF,TGCGCCAGCAGCCCTCAAACAGGGCTGGCAGATACGCAGTATTTT,TRBJ2-3,NA,TRBV5-1,NA
CSARDRLAGFTDTQYF,TGCAGTGCTAGAGATCGATTAGCGGGATTCACAGATACGCAGTATTTT,TRBJ2-3,few,TRBV20-1,TRBD2
CASSLTVRLAGPRGNEQFF,TGCGCCAGCAGCCTTACCGTCCGGCTAGCGGGGCCCCGCGGGAATGAGCAGTTCTTC,TRBJ2-1,NA,TRBV4-3,TRBD2
CASSSLYPNEQFF,TGTGCCAGCAGCTCCTTATATCCTAATGAGCAGTTCTTC,TRBJ2-1,NA,TRBV7-9,NA
CASSTRQGLDTEAFF,TGTGCCAGCAGCACTCGACAGGGTCTGGACACTGAAGCTTTCTTT,TRBJ1-1,NA,TRBV7-8,TRBD1
CAWSDGSGNEQFF,TGTGCCTGGAGTGACGGGAGTGGGAATGAGCAGTTCTTC,TRBJ2-1,once,TRBV30,NA
CASSLDRETQYF,TGTGCCAGCAGCTTAGATAGAGAGACCCAGTACTTC,TRBJ2-5,NA,TRBV11-2,NA
CASSLRGSDTQYF,TGTGCCAGCAGCTTGAGGGGGTCAGATACGCAGTATTTT,TRBJ2-3,NA,TRBV7-6,NA
CASSLAATGRRETQYF,TGCGCCAGCAGCTTGGCCGCTACAGGTCGGAGGGAGACCCAGTACTTC,TRBJ2-5,NA,TRBV5-1,NA
CASSLCAGRTCNEQYF,TGTGCCAGCAGCTTGTGCGCAGGCCGAACCTGTAACGAGCAGTACTTC,TRBJ2-7,NA,TRBV7-9,NA
CASSSSGVYLNTGELFF,TGTGCCAGCAGTTCTAGCGGGGTCTATCTAAACACCGGGGAGCTGTTTTTT,TRBJ2-2,few,TRBV12-3/TRBV12-4,TRBD2
CSVADPGGYTIYF,TGCAGCGTTGCGGACCCCGGTGGATACACCATATATTTT,TRBJ1-3,few,TRBV29-1,NA
CASSLGRGGSEKLFF,TGTGCCAGCAGTTTGGGGAGAGGTGGGAGCGAAAAACTGTTTTTT,TRBJ1-4,few,TRBV12-3/TRBV12-4,NA
CASSLLGQAQYPYEQYF,TGTGCCAGCAGTTTATTGGGGCAGGCGCAGTATCCCTACGAGCAGTACTTC,TRBJ2-7,NA,TRBV27,NA
CASSSPRQPQETQYF,TGTGCCAGCAGTTCTCCTAGGCAACCTCAAGAGACCCAGTACTTC,TRBJ2-5,NA,TRBV6-2/TRBV6-3,NA
CASSYVLAGKTGELFF,TGTGCCAGCAGTTATGTGCTAGCGGGAAAAACCGGGGAGCTGTTTTTT,TRBJ2-2,NA,TRBV6-5,TRBD2
CASSLYRESGETQYF,TGTGCCAGCAGTTTATACAGGGAATCGGGGGAGACCCAGTACTTC,TRBJ2-5,NA,TRBV28,NA
CASSLPTHADTQYF,TGTGCCAGCAGTTTACCGACTCACGCAGATACGCAGTATTTT,TRBJ2-3,NA,TRBV28,NA
CASSQARHSYEQYF,TGCGCCAGCAGCCAAGCGAGGCATTCCTACGAGCAGTACTTC,TRBJ2-7,NA,TRBV4-3,NA
CSGRSLSGYYEQYF,TGCAGTGGCCGGTCACTAAGCGGGTACTACGAGCAGTACTTC,TRBJ2-7,NA,TRBV20-1,NA
CASSLLSNTGELFF,TGTGCCAGCAGTTTATTATCGAACACCGGGGAGCTGTTTTTT,TRBJ2-2,NA,TRBV12-3/TRBV12-4,NA
CSAVGGRREQFF,TGCAGTGCTGTGGGAGGGAGGCGGGAGCAGTTCTTC,TRBJ2-1,NA,TRBV20-1,TRBD2
CSVDGGTEAFF,TGCAGCGTTGACGGGGGCACTGAAGCTTTCTTT,TRBJ1-1,NA,TRBV29-1,NA
CASSGGQGNTGELFF,TGTGCCAGCAGCGGGGGACAGGGGAACACCGGGGAGCTGTTTTTT,TRBJ2-2,NA,TRBV9,TRBD1
CASSLRESYEQYF,TGCGCCAGCAGCCTCAGGGAGTCCTACGAGCAGTACTTC,TRBJ2-7,many,TRBV5-1,NA
CASSLGRLGNQPQHF,TGTGCCAGCAGTTTAGGGCGGCTTGGCAATCAGCCCCAGCATTTT,TRBJ1-5,few,TRBV12-3/TRBV12-4,NA
CASSSSRNTGELFF,TGTGCCAGCAGCTCATCCAGGAACACCGGGGAGCTGTTTTTT,TRBJ2-2,once,TRBV13,NA
CASSDGTFNTGELFF,TGCGCCAGCAGCGACGGGACTTTCAACACCGGGGAGCTGTTTTTT,TRBJ2-2,NA,TRBV5-1,NA
CSARDEAGSGYTF,TGCAGTGCTAGAGATGAGGCAGGGTCCGGCTACACCTTC,TRBJ1-2,NA,TRBV20-1,NA
CASSLAPAGANYGYTF,TGTGCCAGCAGCTTAGCCCCCGCAGGCGCCAACTATGGCTACACCTTC,TRBJ1-2,few,TRBV7-9,NA
CASSPPGQGPTEAFF,TGTGCCAGCAGCCCCCCCGGACAGGGACCCACTGAAGCTTTCTTT,TRBJ1-1,few,TRBV6-5,TRBD1
CASSMPRDSPNEYEQFF,TGTGCCAGCAGTATGCCCCGGGACTCCCCTAATGAATATGAGCAGTTCTTC,TRBJ2-1,NA,TRBV12-3/TRBV12-4,NA
CSAPRAGQGAINIQYF,TGCAGTGCTCCCCGCGCGGGACAGGGCGCAATAAACATTCAGTACTTC,TRBJ2-4,NA,TRBV20-1,TRBD1
CASRELSSYNEQFF,TGTGCCAGCAGGGAATTGAGCTCCTACAATGAGCAGTTCTTC,TRBJ2-1,few,TRBV27,NA
CASSLDRGVEETQYF,TGTGCCAGCAGTTTAGATCGAGGGGTCGAAGAGACCCAGTACTTC,TRBJ2-5,NA,TRBV12-3/TRBV12-4,NA
CASSFGRRESYEQYF,TGCGCCAGCAGCTTTGGCAGGAGGGAATCCTACGAGCAGTACTTC,TRBJ2-7,NA,TRBV5-1,NA
CASSPRYNEQFF,TGTGCCAGCAGCCCCCGATACAATGAGCAGTTCTTC,TRBJ2-1,NA,TRBV28,NA
CASTLGGGTDTQYF,TGTGCCAGCACTCTCGGGGGCGGGACAGATACGCAGTATTTT,TRBJ2-3,few,TRBV2,NA
CSAGGQGQFF,TGCAGTGCTGGGGGACAGGGGCAGTTCTTC,TRBJ2-1,NA,TRBV20-1,TRBD1
CASSGGTLYEQYF,TGTGCCAGCAGCGGCGGGACCCTCTACGAGCAGTACTTC,TRBJ2-7,NA,TRBV7-9,NA
CASSQESGGAYEQYF,TGTGCCAGCAGCCAGGAGAGCGGGGGGGCTTACGAGCAGTACTTC,TRBJ2-7,few,TRBV4-2,TRBD2
CASSARTSGSTDTQYF,TGTGCCAGCAGCGCTCGGACTAGCGGGAGCACAGATACGCAGTATTTT,TRBJ2-3,NA,TRBV7-9,TRBD2
CASSPWTSGSLDEQFF,TGTGCCAGCAGTCCCTGGACTAGCGGGAGTCTCGATGAGCAGTTCTTC,TRBJ2-1,few,TRBV7-9,TRBD2
CASSLAGQGHGYTF,TGTGCCAGCAGCTTAGCCGGACAGGGGCATGGCTACACCTTC,TRBJ1-2,few,TRBV7-6,TRBD1
CASSPNSYNEQFF,TGTGCCAGCAGTCCCAACTCCTACAATGAGCAGTTCTTC,TRBJ2-1,few,TRBV27,NA
CASSGTGSNEQFF,TGTGCCAGCAGTGGGACAGGGTCGAACGAGCAGTTCTTC,TRBJ2-1,NA,TRBV12-3/TRBV12-4,TRBD1
CSVVVERYEQYF,TGCAGCGTTGTGGTGGAGAGATACGAGCAGTACTTC,TRBJ2-7,once,TRBV29-1,NA